Reported below is one T cell receptor (beta chain). The antigen is unknown. The data were obtained in a study of cytomegalovirus exposure and HLA in healthy donors. Whole-study context: Earlier findings included some 100 million unique TCR beta sequences obtained from about 180 million T cells.

The study's findings and limits: Overall, around 160 TCR beta chains were annotated as cytomegalovirus-associated.

The CDR3 loop spans 14 amino acids. The V gene lost 6 bases and the J gene lost 4 bases, with 12 bases spanning the gap. Germline V gives CDR1 MNHNY, CDR2 SVGAGI (reference sequence). PCR employed 60 Vbeta and 13 Jbeta primers. Produced via immunoSEQ multiplex PCR; TCRdb's table is partial and in-frame only. This repertoire includes 150,000 to 250,000 clones. Sequenced material: PBMCs. The gene calls are TRBV6-6 and TRBJ1-4, with D possibly TRBD1 on 5 matching bases. The clonotype comes from a boy between 10 and 17 years old in good health and CMV-seronegative. Here the CDR3 reads CASSLPQGNEKLFF. CDR3 DNA: TGTGCCAGCAGCTTGCCTCAGGGTAATGAAAAACTGTTTTTT.